This entry is about one TCR beta chain. Per the germline V gene, CDR1 is KGHSH and CDR2 is LQKENI. The CDR3 contains 15 residues. J lost 1 base, V lost 6 bases, and 6 bases had no gene match. The RNA input was roughly 0.45 to 1 ug, and it was reverse transcribed with random hexamers. immunoSEQ multiplex PCR amplified TCR beta CDR3 across 54 Vbeta, 13 Jbeta. TCRdb re-analysed the immunoSEQ multiplex PCR reads in MiXCR, keeping a single row per CDR3 protein. The sample lists around 100,000 distinct CDR3 sequences; around 95% were seen once. The sample originates from a study of CD8 T cells in Susac syndrome.

This receptor was taken from a human donor with Susac syndrome. Sequencing was carried out using CD8+ T cells from PBMCs. This chain links TRBV18 with TRBJ1-1; 9 nucleotides agree with TRBD1. CDR3 DNA sequence: TGTGCCAGCTCCAACCTGGACAGGGGGAACACTGAAGCTTTCTTT. Its translation: CASSNLDRGNTEAFF.